These 26 T cell receptor beta chains were sequenced from one sample in a study of early T cells in non-severe SARS-CoV-2 infection. Each CDR3 protein is one row after TCRdb ran MiXCR on the 5' RACE reads. The table lists fewer than 50,000 distinct CDR3 sequences, approximately 6.1% of them singletons. The sample comprised whole blood. These receptor sequences come from an adult who was a healthcare worker with PCR-confirmed SARS-CoV-2 infection or an uninfected control (not recorded which).

This clonotype showed up many times. V gene TRBV20-1 combines with J gene TRBJ2-5; 8 bases agree with TRBD2. Germline V gene lookup returns CDR1 DFQATT and CDR2 SNEGSKA (reference sequence). With 3 bases clipped from V and 4 bases from J, the junction kept 1 base outside the gene matches. There are 12 residues in the CDR3. The CDR3 loop is CSASGLAETQYF. CDR3 coding DNA: TGCAGTGCTAGCGGACTAGCAGAGACCCAGTACTTC.

This clonotype was seen many times. The gene calls are TRBV27 and TRBJ2-2; D could derive from TRBD1 or TRBD2 (5 bases each). This CDR3 spans 14 amino acids. Germline lookup yields CDR1 MNHEY and CDR2 SMNVEV (reference sequence). V lost 6 bases and J 4 bases, leaving 12 bases between the germline ends. CDR3 sequence (DNA): TGTGCCAGCAGGAGGGGCCCGACCACCGGGGAGCTGTTTTTT. Protein: CASRRGPTTGELFF.

There are many counts of this clonotype. The chain uses TRBV11-2 and TRBJ1-2; TRBD1 is a possible D gene (5 bases). The V and J ends lost 1 base and 8 bases respectively, with 8 bases between them. CDR1 and CDR2 from the germline V gene are SGHAT and FQNNGV. The CDR3 runs to 12 residues. CDR3 region: CASSLVRDGYTF. CDR3 DNA: TGTGCCAGCAGCTTAGTACGGGACGGCTACACCTTC.

This clonotype was observed a few times. The rearrangement uses TRBV6-2 or TRBV6-3 and TRBJ2-2; D gene unclear. Between the trimmed V and J ends, which lost 4 bases and 2 bases, there was a span of 11 bases. CDR1 is MNHEY and CDR2 is SVGEGT in the germline V gene. The CDR3 spans 15 residues. CDR3 bases: TGTGCCAGCAGTTCGAGTAGCCCTAACACCGGGGAGCTGTTTTTT. This sequence encodes CASSSSSPNTGELFF.

The chain recombines TRBV7-8 with TRBJ1-1; 7 nucleotides align to TRBD1. V lost 5 bases, J lost 6 bases, and 9 bases stayed unmatched. CDR1 SGHVS and CDR2 FQNEAQ come from the germline V gene. The CDR3 is made up of 14 amino acids. The CDR3 here is CASSDTGEGAEAFF. The CDR3 DNA reads as TGTGCCAGCAGCGACACAGGGGAAGGGGCTGAAGCTTTCTTT.

The table lists this clonotype with many counts. V and J are TRBV10-2 and TRBJ1-1; D ambiguous. This CDR3 has 14 amino acids. Germline V lookup: CDR1 WSHSY, CDR2 SAAADI. V gave up 3 bases and J gave up 1 base, with 9 bases separating them. The CDR3 protein is CASSEGGTNTEAFF. Here the CDR3 DNA reads TGCGCCAGCAGTGAAGGAGGCACGAACACTGAAGCTTTCTTT.

In its sample, this clonotype was seen a few times. The chain couples TRBV5-1 to TRBJ1-1, with D possibly matching TRBD1 (6 bases). Trimming took 1 base from V and 0 from J, leaving 13 bases between them. The CDR3 has 16 residues. Germline CDR1 and CDR2: SGHRS and YFSETQ. CDR3 bases: TGCGCCAGCAGCTTGTGGGGGGCCCCCATGAACACTGAAGCTTTCTTT. It encodes CASSLWGAPMNTEAFF.

This clonotype was seen ten or more times. This chain uses TRBV12-3 or TRBV12-4 with TRBJ2-6; D remains ambiguous. V was trimmed by 5 bases and J by 0 bases, leaving 2 bases between them. CDR3 length: 13 residues. CDR3 sequence (DNA): TGTGCCAGCAGTAGCTCTGGGGCCAACGTCCTGACTTTC. It specifies CASSSSGANVLTF.

This clonotype was seen ten or more times. CDR3 sequence reads: CASSLDGGMNTEAFF. CDR3 DNA: TGTGCCAGCAGCTTAGATGGCGGGATGAACACTGAAGCTTTCTTT. The chain joins TRBV11-3 to TRBJ1-1; no clear D gene. In germline, CDR1 is SGHNT, CDR2 YENEEA. The CDR3 spans 15 residues. V dropped 0 bases and J dropped 0 bases, with 8 bases sitting between them.

This clonotype was detected a few times. The chain employs TRBV6-5 and TRBJ2-2, with a tentative D call TRBD2 (5 bases). Germline values: CDR1 MNHEY, CDR2 SVGAGI. The CDR3 runs to 14 residues. V dropped 7 bases and J dropped 7 bases, with 16 bases sitting between them. The CDR3 protein is CASKRSTGIGELFF. The CDR3 bases are TGTGCCAGCAAAAGGTCAACGGGGATCGGGGAGCTGTTTTTT.

The J gene is TRBJ1-1, the V gene TRBV30, with D hard to call. The CDR3 totals 17 residues. The V and J ends lost 3 bases and 4 bases respectively, with 24 bases between them. Per germline, CDR1 GTSNPN and CDR2 SVGIG (reference sequence). The CDR3: CAWSPRFEAWVGTEAFF. As DNA, the CDR3 is TGTGCCTGGAGCCCCCGCTTCGAAGCTTGGGTGGGCACTGAAGCTTTCTTT. The variable domain in full, with the rest retrieved from reference TRBV30 and TRBJ1-1, is SQTIHQWPATLVQPVGSPLSLECTVEGTSNPNLYWYRQAAGRGLQLLFYSVGIGQISSEVPQNLSASRPQDRQFILSSKKLLLSDSGFYLCAWSPRFEAWVGTEAFFGQGTRLTVV.

This rearrangement joins TRBV6-6 to TRBJ1-5, with unresolved D. The ends were cut back, 5 bases at V and 3 bases at J, with 5 bases in the middle. Germline V lookup: CDR1 MNHNY, CDR2 SVGAGI (reference sequence). The CDR3 extends over 12 amino acids. CDR3 nucleotides: TGTGCCAGCAGTGGGCTCAATCAGCCCCAGCATTTT. Its translation: CASSGLNQPQHF.

This clonotype was counted many times. The chain is built from TRBV19 and TRBJ2-2; TRBD1 is a possible D gene (5 bases). The CDR3 contains 14 residues. Germline V gives CDR1 LNHDA, CDR2 SQIVND (reference sequence). With 6 bases removed from V and 5 bases from J, the gap between germline ends came to 13 bases. The DNA for the CDR3 is TGTGCCAGTAGAAGGGGCGCAGGGACCGGGGAGCTGTTTTTT. Amino acids: CASRRGAGTGELFF.

This rearrangement joins TRBV27 to TRBJ2-5; no firm D call. Germline CDR1 MNHEY, CDR2 SMNVEV (reference sequence). The V end was cut by 7 bases, the J end by 5 bases, with 14 bases between. The CDR3 runs to 13 residues. The CDR3 protein is CASIRVSRETQYF. The CDR3 DNA reads as TGTGCCAGCATTAGAGTTTCTAGGGAGACCCAGTACTTC.

The table lists this clonotype with many counts. The chain employs TRBV6-1 and TRBJ1-1, with D possibly TRBD1 on 5 matching bases. Trimming removed 7 bases from V and 0 bases from J, with 9 bases in between. CDR3 size: 13 residues. Germline V lookup: CDR1 MNHNS, CDR2 SASEGT. CDR3 in DNA: TGTGCCAGCACAAGGGGCGTGAACACTGAAGCTTTCTTT. Amino acids: CASTRGVNTEAFF.

This clonotype came up a few times. The chain joins TRBV7-9 to TRBJ1-1; D may be TRBD1 (5 bases). There are 14 residues in the CDR3. The V end was cut by 5 bases, the J end by 5 bases, with 15 bases between. CDR1 and CDR2 from the germline V gene are SEHNR and FQNEAQ (reference sequence). The DNA for the CDR3 is TGTGCCAGCAGCCCAGGGCTGGGTGAAACTGAAGCTTTCTTT. Translation gives CASSPGLGETEAFF.

The V and J genes are TRBV28 and TRBJ1-2; 10 bases are a match to TRBD1. V was clipped by 6 bases and J by 8 bases; unmatched bases: 9. Germline lookup yields CDR1 MDHEN and CDR2 SYDVKM. This CDR3 spans 14 amino acids. Written as DNA, the CDR3 is TGTGCCAGCAGCCTCCGGACAGGGGGTTACGGCTACACCTTC. This codes for CASSLRTGGYGYTF.

This clonotype showed up just a few times. The rearrangement uses TRBV20-1 and TRBJ2-4; 9 bases match TRBD2. CDR1 and CDR2 (germline): DFQATT, SNEGSKA (reference sequence). The CDR3 is 11 residues long. Losses at the gene ends were 6 bases for V and 14 bases for J; bases not matched to a gene: 8. The CDR3 sequence: CSARERGDKYF. CDR3 nucleotides: TGCAGTGCACGGGAGCGGGGGGATAAGTACTTC.

This clonotype came up once. This chain joins TRBV7-9 and TRBJ2-2; D possibly corresponds to TRBD2 (6 bases). Germline lookup yields CDR1 SEHNR and CDR2 FQNEAQ (reference sequence). V lost 5 bases and J 4 bases, leaving 11 bases between the germline ends. CDR3 length: 14 amino acids. CDR3 loop: CASSQSGSTGELFF. Here the CDR3 DNA reads TGTGCCAGCAGCCAATCCGGGAGCACCGGGGAGCTGTTTTTT. The variable domain in full, completed from reference TRBV7-9 and TRBJ2-2, reads DTGVSQNPRHKITKRGQNVTFRCDPISEHNRLYWYRQTLGQGPEFLTYFQNEAQLEKSRLLSDRFSAERPKGSFSTLEIQRTEQGDSAMYLCASSQSGSTGELFFGEGSRLTVL.

This clonotype has only a few counts. At one boundary the junction diverges from the germline segment, which might be a read error. This chain connects TRBV5-1 to TRBJ1-4; D might be TRBD1 (5 bases). In germline, CDR1 is SGHRS, CDR2 YFSETQ. The CDR3 covers 14 residues. As DNA, the CDR3 is TGCGCCAGCACCCCTGGGGGGAATAATGAGAAACTGTTTTTT. Its translation: CASTPGGNNEKLFF.

The chain links TRBV5-7 to TRBJ2-3; D not resolved. TRBV5-7 is recorded as an ORF, its role being uncertain. This CDR3 is 15 amino acids long. Trimming pared 4 bases from V and 2 bases from J, leaving 14 bases between. The CDR3 loop reads CASSLKRTDTDTQYF. CDR3 nucleotides: TGTGCCAGCAGCCTGAAAAGGACGGACACAGATACGCAGTATTTT.

The chain has TRBV29-1 and TRBJ2-5; no definite D call. CDR3 length: 14 amino acids. CDR1 SQVTM and CDR2 ANQGSEA come from the germline V gene. The V end lost 7 bases, the J end lost 5 bases, and 20 bases lay between the germline ends. CDR3: CSALSVALGETQYF. The DNA for the CDR3 is TGCAGCGCTCTCAGTGTGGCTTTAGGCGAGACCCAGTACTTC.

This clonotype is medium-sized by share. This rearrangement joins TRBV7-2 to TRBJ2-3, with D hard to call. Germline CDR1 and CDR2: SGHTA and FQGNSA. The CDR3 contains 12 residues. Trimming stripped 3 bases from V and 5 bases from J, with 6 bases between. The CDR3 sequence is CASSLTRDTQYF. In DNA, the CDR3 is TGTGCCAGCAGCTTGACCAGAGATACGCAGTATTTT.

CDR3 sequence reads: CASSLPGGKYNEQFF. The CDR3 region has the DNA TGTGCCAGCAGTTTGCCGGGGGGGAAGTACAATGAGCAGTTCTTC. The chain recombines TRBV6-2 or TRBV6-3 with TRBJ2-1; 8 nucleotides line up with TRBD2. Germline CDR1 reads MNHEY; CDR2 reads SVGEGT. The V gene end was trimmed by 4 bases and the J gene end by 4 bases; junction bases not matched to a gene: 6. The CDR3 is 15 amino acids.

This clonotype was observed at least ten times. V is TRBV5-1 and J is TRBJ2-7, with TRBD1 identical over 7 bases. The V gene end was trimmed by 4 bases and the J gene end by 5 bases; junction bases not matched to a gene: 12. This CDR3 has 15 residues. Per germline, CDR1 SGHRS and CDR2 YFSETQ. DNA for the CDR3: TGCGCCAGCAGCGCGGAAAAGGGGGCAAGAAACGAGCAGTACTTC. This gives the protein CASSAEKGARNEQYF. Based on the CDR3 plus reference TRBV5-1 and TRBJ2-7, the full variable domain is KAGVTQTPRYLIKTRGQQVTLSCSPISGHRSVSWYQQTPGQGLQFLFEYFSETQRNKGNFPGRFSGRQFSNSRSEMNVSTLELGDSALYLCASSAEKGARNEQYFGPGTRLTVT.

J is TRBJ2-5 and V is TRBV7-2; the match to TRBD2 covers 7 bases. Germline-derived CDR1 and CDR2 are SGHTA and FQGNSA. This CDR3 comprises 15 residues. V was clipped by 2 bases and J by 2 bases; unmatched bases: 5. This CDR3 is CASSLPLALQETQYF. CDR3 sequence (DNA): TGTGCCAGCAGCTTACCACTAGCGCTGCAAGAGACCCAGTACTTC.